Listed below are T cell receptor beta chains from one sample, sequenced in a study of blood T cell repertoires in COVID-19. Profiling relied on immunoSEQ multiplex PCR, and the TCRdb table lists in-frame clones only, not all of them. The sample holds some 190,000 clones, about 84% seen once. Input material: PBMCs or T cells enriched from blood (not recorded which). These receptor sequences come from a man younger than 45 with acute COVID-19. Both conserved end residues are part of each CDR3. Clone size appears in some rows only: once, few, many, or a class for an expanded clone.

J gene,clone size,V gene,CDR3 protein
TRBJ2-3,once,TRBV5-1,CASSLRRGGTDTQYF
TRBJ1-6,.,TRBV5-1,CASSYGDRGTLLHF
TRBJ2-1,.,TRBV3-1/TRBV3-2,CASSALGGNEQFF
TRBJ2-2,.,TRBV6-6,CASSYRGGTGELFF
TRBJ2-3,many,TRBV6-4,CASSQIAGDRTDTQYF
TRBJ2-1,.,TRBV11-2,CASSLKRGLYNEQFF
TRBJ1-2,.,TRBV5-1,CASSLAGLGQVYGYTF
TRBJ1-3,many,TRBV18,CASSSQGAGNTIYF
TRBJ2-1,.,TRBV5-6,CASNRDRRDNEQFF
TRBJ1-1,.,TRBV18,CASSPTSDTEAFF
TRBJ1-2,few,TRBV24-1,CATSETGGSPYGYTF
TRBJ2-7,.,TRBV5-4,CASSSGQGISYEQYF
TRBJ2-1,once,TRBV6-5,CASIRDRYNEQFF
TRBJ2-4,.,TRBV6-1,CASSEAFGQGLAKNIQYF
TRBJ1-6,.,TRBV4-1,CASSLLQGDNSPLHF
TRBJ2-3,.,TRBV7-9,CASSLTQDSTDTQYF
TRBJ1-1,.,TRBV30,CAWSVKELAFF
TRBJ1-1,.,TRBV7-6,CASSFGGGSTEAFF
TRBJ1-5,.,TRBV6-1,CASSERSWKGNQPQHF
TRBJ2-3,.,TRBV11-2,CASSFTEEDTQYF
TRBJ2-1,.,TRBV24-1,CATSDCPGLAGVFSYNEQFF
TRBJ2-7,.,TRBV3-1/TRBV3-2,CASSQVDGGALQYF
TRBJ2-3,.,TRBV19,CASGTRGPGTDTQYF
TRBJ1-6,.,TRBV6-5,CASSYDAGNSPLHF
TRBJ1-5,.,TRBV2,CASSAGTGSNQPQHF
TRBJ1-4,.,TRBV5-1,CASSLGSGPGEKLFF
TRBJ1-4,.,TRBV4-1,CASRSTVATNEKLFF
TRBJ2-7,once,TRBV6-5,CASTEQGADEQYF
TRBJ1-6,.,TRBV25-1,CASSEYSGTGSPLHF
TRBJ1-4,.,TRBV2,CASSEAQFPPNEKLFF
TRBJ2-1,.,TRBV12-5,CASGLPLPGQGRLNEQFF
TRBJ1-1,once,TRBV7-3,CASSLGRGRRMNTEAFF
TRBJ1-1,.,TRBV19,CASSAGNTEAFF
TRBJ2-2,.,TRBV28,CASSRGTGELFF
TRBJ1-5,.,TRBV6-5,CASSYTQGGQPQHF
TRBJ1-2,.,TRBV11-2,CASSLDHGGYTF
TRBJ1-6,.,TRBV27,CASSLSMGRSPLHF
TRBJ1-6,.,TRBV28,CASSSEEGLASPLHF
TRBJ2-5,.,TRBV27,CASSPWRAAYAQETQYF
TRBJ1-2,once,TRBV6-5,CASRTRELFRGYTF
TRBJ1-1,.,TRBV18,CASSTTEGGGTEAFF
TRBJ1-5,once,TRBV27,CASSLTGREPQHF
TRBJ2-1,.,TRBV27,CASSLVARPYNEQFF
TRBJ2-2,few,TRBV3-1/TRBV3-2,CASSQVHLAGGNTGELFF
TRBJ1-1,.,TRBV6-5,CASSRTGNTEAFF
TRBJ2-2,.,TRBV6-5,CASSIQMNTGELFF
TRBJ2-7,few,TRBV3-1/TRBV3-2,CASSQAGQGGEQYF
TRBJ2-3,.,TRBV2,CASSEAGSPTDTQYF
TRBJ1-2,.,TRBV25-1,CASSARDRGLYGYTF
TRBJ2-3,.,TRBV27,CASRTIAGGNTDTQYF
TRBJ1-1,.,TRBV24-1,CATRSEGNTEAFF
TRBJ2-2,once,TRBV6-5,CASGPGTATGELFF
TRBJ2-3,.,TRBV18,CASSSLTEDTQYF
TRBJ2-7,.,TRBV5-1,CASSPSGEAYEQYF